The 18 T cell receptor beta chains given below trace back to one sample, sequenced in a study of CD8 T cells in Susac syndrome. The authors reverse transcribed about 0.5 to 1 ug RNA with random hexamers. TCRdb fed the immunoSEQ multiplex PCR reads into MiXCR, producing one record per CDR3 protein. The sample contains approximately 130,000 distinct CDR3 sequences, around nine tenths of which appear only once. Sequences were obtained from CD8+ T cells from PBMCs. All receptors come from a human donor with multiple sclerosis.

The chain employs TRBV19 and TRBJ1-5; no clear D gene. Trimming cost V 5 bases and J 0 bases, with 14 bases left between them. The CDR3 is 16 amino acids. Germline-derived CDR1 and CDR2 are LNHDA and SQIVND (reference sequence). In DNA, the CDR3 is TGTGCCAGTAGTGATAACAGAGTCAATAGCAATCAGCCCCAGCATTTT. This translates into CASSDNRVNSNQPQHF.

The gene calls are TRBV5-6 and TRBJ1-5; 9 bases are shared with TRBD1. With V trimmed by 4 bases and J by 7 bases, 9 bases remained unmatched. CDR1 SGHDT and CDR2 YYEEEE come from the germline V gene. This CDR3 contains 15 residues. DNA for the CDR3: TGTGCCAGCAGCGAGACACAGGGGGCAAACCAGCCCCAGCATTTT. Translating gives CASSETQGANQPQHF.

To note about this clonotype: The junction shows a germline mismatch at one end, possibly a read error. The rearrangement links TRBV12-3 or TRBV12-4 to TRBJ2-7; D ambiguous. The CDR3 is 13 amino acids. The CDR3 sequence: CASSLTHYHEQYF. The CDR3, as DNA: TGCGCCAGCAGTTTAACTCACTACCACGAGCAGTACTTC.

The rearrangement links TRBV4-2 to TRBJ2-7, with TRBD1 identical over 8 bases. The CDR3 length is 15 residues. Trimming at V came to 1 base and at J to 6 bases, leaving 8 bases not matched to a gene. Germline lookup yields CDR1 LGHNA and CDR2 YNFKEQ. The CDR3 protein is CASSQATGDNPEQYF. DNA of the CDR3: TGTGCCAGCAGCCAAGCGACAGGGGATAACCCCGAGCAGTACTTC.

CDR3: CSVRWRGNEQYF. The CDR3 region has the DNA TGCAGCGTCCGTTGGCGGGGGAACGAGCAGTACTTC. The genes are TRBV29-1 and TRBJ2-7; TRBD2 aligns across 7 bases. Germline V gene data show CDR1 as SQVTM and CDR2 as ANQGSEA. This CDR3 spans 12 amino acids. V was pared by 6 bases and J by 5 bases, with 7 bases of the junction left unmatched.

The V call is TRBV27, the J call TRBJ2-7, with D uncertain. CDR1 is MNHEY and CDR2 is SMNVEV in the germline V gene (reference sequence). The CDR3 spans 12 residues. The ends were cut back, 2 bases at V and 6 bases at J, with 8 bases in the middle. The CDR3 nucleotides are TGTGCCAGCAGTTTAGGCGGTAGCGAGCAGTACTTC. Translated, it gives CASSLGGSEQYF.

V is TRBV30 and J is TRBJ2-7; D is unclear. This CDR3 contains 11 residues. V dropped 3 bases and J dropped 5 bases, with 8 bases sitting between them. The germline gives CDR1 GTSNPN, CDR2 SVGIG (reference sequence). The CDR3 DNA reads as TGTGCCTGGAGCGATGACCACGAGCAGTACTTC. Translated: CAWSDDHEQYF.

The chain links TRBV28 to TRBJ2-1; D uncertain. Trimming removed 6 bases at V and 8 bases at J, with 11 bases between. Germline assignment: CDR1 MDHEN and CDR2 SYDVKM. This CDR3 comprises 12 residues. Written as DNA, the CDR3 is TGTGCCAGCAGCAACCCTTCCGATGAGCAGTTCTTC. Residues: CASSNPSDEQFF.

This chain connects TRBV30 to TRBJ2-7; 7 positions agree with TRBD2. V was clipped by 4 bases and J by 2 bases; unmatched bases: 5. Per germline, CDR1 GTSNPN and CDR2 SVGIG (reference sequence). This CDR3 region has 13 residues. CDR3 amino acids: CAWNTGGAYEQYF. The CDR3 DNA sequence: TGTGCCTGGAACACGGGAGGTGCCTACGAGCAGTACTTC. Drawing the rest from reference TRBV30 and TRBJ2-7, the complete variable domain is SQTIHQWPATLVQPVGSPLSLECTVEGTSNPNLYWYRQAAGRGLQLLFYSVGIGQISSEVPQNLSASRPQDRQFILSSKKLLLSDSGFYLCAWNTGGAYEQYFGPGTRLTVT.

The rearrangement links TRBV5-4 to TRBJ2-5, with 8 bases lining up with TRBD2. From germline, CDR1 is SGHNT and CDR2 YYREEE (reference sequence). Unmatched junction bases numbered 5, after V lost 2 bases and J lost 5 bases. The length of the CDR3 is 14 residues. The CDR3: CASSLKAGVETQYF. CDR3 nucleotides: TGTGCCAGCAGCTTAAAAGCGGGAGTGGAGACCCAGTACTTC. Full variable domain (missing parts from reference TRBV5-4 and TRBJ2-5): ETGVTQSPTHLIKTRGQQVTLRCSSQSGHNTVSWYQQALGQGPQFIFQYYREEENGRGNFPPRFSGLQFPNYSSELNVNALELDDSALYLCASSLKAGVETQYFGPGTRLLVL.

The rearrangement joins TRBV4-1 to TRBJ2-1; no firm D call. V was cut by 3 bases and J by 0 bases, with 6 bases left in between. Germline CDR1 reads MGHRA; CDR2 reads YSYEKL. There are 14 residues in the CDR3. CDR3 DNA sequence: TGCGCCAGCAGCCACCAGAGCTCCTACAATGAGCAGTTCTTC. Translated: CASSHQSSYNEQFF.

The J gene is TRBJ2-3, the V gene TRBV4-1; 7 bases fit TRBD1. CDR3 length: 14 residues. Losses at the gene ends were 0 bases for V and 5 bases for J; bases not matched to a gene: 2. CDR1 is MGHRA, CDR2 YSYEKL, per germline. CDR3 nucleotides: TGCGCCAGCAGCCAAGAACAGGGGAGAGATACGCAGTATTTT. This sequence encodes CASSQEQGRDTQYF.

V usage is TRBV24-1 and J usage is TRBJ2-2; no firm D call. This CDR3 comprises 13 residues. Germline CDR1 reads KGHDR; CDR2 reads SFDVKD. Trimming left V 3 bases short and J 5 bases short, with 6 bases between. CDR3 coding DNA: TGTGCCACCAGTGATCCGCGGACCGGGGAGCTGTTTTTT. This gives the protein CATSDPRTGELFF.

The genes are TRBV7-9 and TRBJ2-7; D ambiguous. With 1 base removed from V and 2 bases from J, the gap between germline ends came to 6 bases. Germline V gene sequence: CDR1 SEHNR, CDR2 FQNEAQ (reference sequence). The CDR3 has 13 amino acids. As DNA, the CDR3 is TGTGCCAGCAGCTTAGACCCGACCTACGAGCAGTACTTC. Its translation: CASSLDPTYEQYF.

This chain links TRBV7-9 with TRBJ2-5; 8 nucleotides match TRBD2. CDR3 size: 17 residues. V shed 8 bases, J shed 2 bases, and the junction held 16 bases outside the gene matches. From germline, CDR1 is SEHNR and CDR2 FQNEAQ (reference sequence). The DNA of the CDR3 is TGTGCCAGCTCTTACCCCGTAGCGGGAATTGAACAAGAGACCCAGTACTTC. Encoded protein: CASSYPVAGIEQETQYF. The complete variable domain, with remaining parts taken from reference TRBV7-9 and TRBJ2-5, reads DTGVSQNPRHKITKRGQNVTFRCDPISEHNRLYWYRQTLGQGPEFLTYFQNEAQLEKSRLLSDRFSAERPKGSFSTLEIQRTEQGDSAMYLCASSYPVAGIEQETQYFGPGTRLLVL.

The J gene is TRBJ2-2, the V gene TRBV4-1; maybe TRBD2 (5 bases). The V and J ends lost 4 bases and 5 bases respectively, with 8 bases between them. Germline loops: CDR1 MGHRA, CDR2 YSYEKL. The CDR3 consists of 13 residues. CDR3 bases: TGCGCCAGCAGCCGCCCGGGAACCGGGGAGCTGTTTTTT. It specifies CASSRPGTGELFF.

The rearrangement joins TRBV7-9 to TRBJ2-7; D is tentatively TRBD1 or TRBD2 (5 bases each). Trimming removed 5 bases from V and 4 bases from J, with 18 bases in between. The CDR3 consists of 15 residues. Germline V gene sequence: CDR1 SEHNR, CDR2 FQNEAQ (reference sequence). The CDR3 nucleotides read TGTGCCAGCAGCGTCACGGGACGGACGGAGTACGAGCAGTACTTC. It translates to CASSVTGRTEYEQYF.

The chain has TRBV27 and TRBJ2-1; 16 bases are shared with TRBD2. This CDR3 is built from 15 residues. Germline V gene data show CDR1 as MNHEY and CDR2 as SMNVEV (reference sequence). The V and J ends lost 4 bases and 8 bases, in that order; junction bases with no gene match: 2. The CDR3 DNA reads as TGTGCCAGCAGTTCGGGACTAGCGGGAGGGCATGAGCAGTTCTTC. Its protein product is CASSSGLAGGHEQFF.